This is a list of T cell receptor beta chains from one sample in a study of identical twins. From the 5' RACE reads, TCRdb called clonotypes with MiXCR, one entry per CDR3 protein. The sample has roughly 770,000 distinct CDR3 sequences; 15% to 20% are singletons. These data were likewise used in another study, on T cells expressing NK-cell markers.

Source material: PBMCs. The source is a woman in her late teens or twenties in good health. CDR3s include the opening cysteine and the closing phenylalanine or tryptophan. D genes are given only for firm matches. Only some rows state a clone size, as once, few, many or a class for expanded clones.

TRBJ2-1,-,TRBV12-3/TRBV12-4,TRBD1,TGTGCCAGCAGCCTGCTTGCAGGACAGGGGAACAATGAGCAGTTCTTC,CASSLLAGQGNNEQFF
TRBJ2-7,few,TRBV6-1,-,TGTGCCAGCAGTGGAACCCTCGGCATTCTGAGCTCCTACGAGCAGTACTTC,CASSGTLGILSSYEQYF
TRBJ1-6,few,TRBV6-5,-,TGTGCCAGCAGTTACTCTCCACAGGTCTTTTGGTCACCCCTCCACTTT,CASSYSPQVFWSPLHF
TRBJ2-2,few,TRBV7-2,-,TGTGCCAGCAGCCCGGCGCCATTCGCGAACACCGGGGAGCTGTTTTTT,CASSPAPFANTGELFF
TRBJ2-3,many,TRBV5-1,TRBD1,TGCGCCAGCAGCTTTACAGGGGACGCAGATACGCAGTATTTT,CASSFTGDADTQYF
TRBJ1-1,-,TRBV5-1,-,TGCGCCAGCAGCTTGGCCGGGGGATTGACTGAAGCTTTCTTT,CASSLAGGLTEAFF
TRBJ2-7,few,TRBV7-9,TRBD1,TGTGCCAGCACCCTGACAGGGGGTTTGAGCGAGCAGTACTTC,CASTLTGGLSEQYF
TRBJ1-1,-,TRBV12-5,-,TGTGCTAGTGCCTTAGGGGGGAACACTGAAGCTTTCTTT,CASALGGNTEAFF
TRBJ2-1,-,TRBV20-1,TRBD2,TGCTGTGCTAGAGATACCAGCGGGAGGGCCCCTTACAATGAGCAGTTCTTC,CCARDTSGRAPYNEQFF
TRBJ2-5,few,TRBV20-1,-,TGCAGTGCTAGAGACCCCCTCCCAGAGACCCAGTACTTC,CSARDPLPETQYF
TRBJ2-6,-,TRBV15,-,TGTGCCACCGGATTCAGGGGAGGTGGGGCCAACGTCCTGACTTTC,CATGFRGGGANVLTF
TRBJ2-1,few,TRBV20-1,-,TGCAGTGCTACGGAGGTGACGACCTACAATGAGCAGTTCTTC,CSATEVTTYNEQFF
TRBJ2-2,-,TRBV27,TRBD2,TGTGCCAGCAGTTCAAAGTATAGGACTAGCTCTACCGGGGAGCTGTTTTTT,CASSSKYRTSSTGELFF
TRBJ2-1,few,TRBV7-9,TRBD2,TGTGCCAGCAGCGGAATTCTAGCGGAGAGCTCCTACAATGAGCAGTTCTTC,CASSGILAESSYNEQFF
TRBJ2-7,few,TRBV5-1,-,TGCGCCAGCAGCTTTCGAATCGGCGACGAGCAGTACTTC,CASSFRIGDEQYF
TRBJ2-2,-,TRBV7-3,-,TGTGCCAGCAGCTCTAAGGGTACTTCCACCGGGGAGCTGTTTTTT,CASSSKGTSTGELFF
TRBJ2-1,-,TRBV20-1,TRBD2,TGCAGTGCTAGTCTGCTAGCGGGAGGGCCCAGTGAGCAGTTCTTC,CSASLLAGGPSEQFF
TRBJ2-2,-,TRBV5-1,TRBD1,TGCGCCAGCAGCTCGGGACAGAGGAACACCGGGGAGCTGTTTTTT,CASSSGQRNTGELFF
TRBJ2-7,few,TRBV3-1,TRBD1,TGTGCCAGCAGCCAAGATATACGGACAGGTGCGGGCGAGCAGTACTTC,CASSQDIRTGAGEQYF
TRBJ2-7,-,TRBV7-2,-,TGTGCCAGCAGCTCCGGCGGCCTCCCGTACGAGCAGTACTTC,CASSSGGLPYEQYF
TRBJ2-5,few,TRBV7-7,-,TGTGCTAGCAGCTTAGCCCTTCATTCGAGCGGTATTGAAGAGACCCAGTACTTC,CASSLALHSSGIEETQYF
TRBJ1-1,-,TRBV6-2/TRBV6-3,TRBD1,TGTGCCAGCAGTCCCCGCGGACAGGGTTTTCGTGCTGAAGCTTTCTTT,CASSPRGQGFRAEAFF
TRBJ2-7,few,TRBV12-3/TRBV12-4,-,TGTGCCAGCAGTGCCCCCAGGGACGCAAGCTACGAGCAGTACTTC,CASSAPRDASYEQYF
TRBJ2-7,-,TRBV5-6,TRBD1,TGTGCCAGCAGCTACCGGGACAGGGGTTTATACGAGCAGTACTTC,CASSYRDRGLYEQYF
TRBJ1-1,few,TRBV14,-,TGTGCCAGCAGCCCCCTAGGGAGCAACACTGAAGCTTTCTTT,CASSPLGSNTEAFF
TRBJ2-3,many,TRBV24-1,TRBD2,TGTGCCACCAGTGACGGGGGGATCACAGATACGCAGTATTTT,CATSDGGITDTQYF
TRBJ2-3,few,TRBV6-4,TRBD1,TGTGCCAGCAGCGCGACAGGGGGCTCAGATACGCAGTATTTT,CASSATGGSDTQYF
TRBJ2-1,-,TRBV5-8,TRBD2,TGTGCCAGCAGATGGGGGACTAGCGGGAGGGACGAGCAGTTCTTC,CASRWGTSGRDEQFF
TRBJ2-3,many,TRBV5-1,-,TGCGCCAGCAAGTTGCGGCCGGGGACAGATACGCAGTATTTT,CASKLRPGTDTQYF
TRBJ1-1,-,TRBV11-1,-,TGTGCCAGCAGCTTTCCCTTTGGGGAGGGGACCCTGAACACTGAAGCTTTCTTT,CASSFPFGEGTLNTEAFF
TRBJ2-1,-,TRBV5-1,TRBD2,TGCGCCAGCAGCTCACTAGCGTCTACGTACAATGAGCAGTTCTTC,CASSSLASTYNEQFF
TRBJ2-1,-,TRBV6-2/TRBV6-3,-,TGTGCCAGCAGTACAAACCGTATAATCGACAATGAGCAGTTCTTC,CASSTNRIIDNEQFF
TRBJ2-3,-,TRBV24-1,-,TGTGCCACCAGTGATGGGGTGGGGAACACAGATACGCAGTATTTT,CATSDGVGNTDTQYF
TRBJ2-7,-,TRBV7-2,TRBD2,TGTGCCAGCAGCGGCGGGACTACGTGGGAGCAGTACTTC,CASSGGTTWEQYF
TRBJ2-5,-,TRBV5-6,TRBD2,TGTGCCAGCAGCTTGGGCCCGACTAGCGGGAGAGAGACCCAGTACTTC,CASSLGPTSGRETQYF
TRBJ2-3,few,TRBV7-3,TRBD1,TGTGCCAGCAGCCGCTGGGACAGGGGGCGCGTTTATACAGATACGCAGTATTTT,CASSRWDRGRVYTDTQYF